Listed below are T cell receptor beta chains from one sample, sequenced in a study of blood T cell repertoires in COVID-19. Only in-frame clones appear in the TCRdb table, and some are missing; sequencing was by immunoSEQ multiplex PCR. This table has hundreds of thousands of clones, 75% to 90% appearing once. Sequenced sample: PBMCs or T cells enriched from blood (not recorded which). These receptors were taken from a man aged 25 to 45 who had recovered from COVID-19. The CDR3 runs from the conserved cysteine through the conserved F or W. The order of the fields is D gene, J gene, clone size, V gene, CDR3 DNA, CDR3 protein. The D gene is left open where the match is weak. The size field is filled for only some rows; it gives once, few, many or a size class.

. TRBJ2-1 . TRBV5-1 TGCGCCAGCAGCTTCGACAGATCCTACAATGAGCAGTTCTTC CASSFDRSYNEQFF
. TRBJ1-1 . TRBV5-1 TGCGCCAGCAGCTATGAAGAGGGCCAAGCTTTCTTT CASSYEEGQAFF
. TRBJ2-5 . TRBV30 TGTGCCTGGAGTTGGGGGGGCGAGACCCAGTACTTC CAWSWGGETQYF
TRBD1 TRBJ2-3 . TRBV24-1 TGTGCCACCAGTGGAAACAGGGGGAGGAGTGGCACAGATACGCAGTATTTT CATSGNRGRSGTDTQYF
TRBD1 TRBJ1-2 few TRBV5-4 TGTGCCAGCAGCCAGGGGCAGGGGGGTGACTATGGCTACACCTTC CASSQGQGGDYGYTF
. TRBJ1-3 . TRBV7-9 TGTGCCAGCAGCTTGCAACAGCCTGGAAACACCATATATTTT CASSLQQPGNTIYF
TRBD2 TRBJ2-3 . TRBV19 TGTGCCAGTAGTATAGGGCTAGCGGGGGGCACAGATACGCAGTATTTT CASSIGLAGGTDTQYF
TRBD1 TRBJ1-2 . TRBV5-8 TGTGCCAGCAGCTTCGGTGACAGGGGGAACAATGGCTACACCTTC CASSFGDRGNNGYTF
. TRBJ2-1 . TRBV13 TGTGCCAGCAGCTTAACAGCCTTACTCTACAATGAGCAGTTCTTC CASSLTALLYNEQFF
. TRBJ1-5 . TRBV10-3 TGTGCCATCAGTGAGTCCCTGGCCCTCAATCAGCCCCAGCATTTT CAISESLALNQPQHF
TRBD1 TRBJ1-6 . TRBV30 TGTGCCTGGGACAGGGACGTCTCACCCCTCCACTTT CAWDRDVSPLHF
. TRBJ2-5 many TRBV5-1 TGCGCCAGCAACAGGCAGGGAGCGGGAGAGACCCAGTACTTC CASNRQGAGETQYF
. TRBJ1-5 . TRBV11-2 TGTGCCAGCAGCTTAGATAATAATCAGCCCCAGCATTTT CASSLDNNQPQHF
. TRBJ1-3 . TRBV5-1 TGCGCCAGAATCGACAGTTCCTCTGGAAACACCATATATTTT CARIDSSSGNTIYF
TRBD1 TRBJ1-2 . TRBV29-1 TGCAGCGTATGGACAGGGGGCGACTATGGCTACACCTTC CSVWTGGDYGYTF
TRBD1 TRBJ1-1 . TRBV19 TGTGCCAGTAGAGACAGGGTGAACACTGAAGCTTTCTTT CASRDRVNTEAFF
TRBD1 TRBJ1-4 . TRBV6-5 TGTGCCAGCAGCTCCGGGACAGGGGAGGATGAAAAACTGTTTTTT CASSSGTGEDEKLFF
TRBD1 TRBJ1-4 . TRBV12-5 TGTGCTAGTGGTTTAGGGACAGATAATGAAAAACTGTTTTTT CASGLGTDNEKLFF
TRBD1 TRBJ1-1 . TRBV10-3 TGTGCCATCAGTGACTGGGACAGGGGAAAAAACACTGAAGCTTTCTTT CAISDWDRGKNTEAFF
. TRBJ2-5 . TRBV11-1 TGTGCCAGCAGCCCAGGGTATTTGGAGACCCAGTACTTC CASSPGYLETQYF
TRBD1 TRBJ2-7 . TRBV6-2/TRBV6-3 TGTGCCAGCAGTTTAATACCGGGACAGGCCCCAGACGAGCAGTACTTC CASSLIPGQAPDEQYF
TRBD1 TRBJ1-1 . TRBV5-1 TGCGCCAGCAGCTTGGCTGGGACAGGGGGGAACACTGAAGCTTTCTTT CASSLAGTGGNTEAFF